These 28 T cell receptor beta chains were all obtained from the same sample, sequenced in a study of blood T cell repertoires in COVID-19. The table came from immunoSEQ multiplex PCR; TCRdb's copy has only in-frame clones and leaves some out. The table shows roughly 290,000 clones, with more than 80% occurring only once. The specimen was peripheral blood. These receptor sequences come from a woman younger than 45 with COVID-19, enrolled during active disease.

The chain recombines TRBV6-5 with TRBJ1-5; 7 bases are shared with TRBD1. J lost 4 bases, V lost 5 bases, and 8 bases had no gene match. The germline V gene encodes CDR1 MNHEY and CDR2 SVGAGI. The CDR3 loop spans 15 amino acids. Written as DNA, the CDR3 is TGTGCCAGCAGTAACCCGAGACAGGGTAATCAGCCCCAGCATTTT. It translates to CASSNPRQGNQPQHF.

The V gene is TRBV6-1, the J gene TRBJ1-5; D uncertain. The V end was cut by 1 base, the J end by 0 bases, with 10 bases between. Germline CDR1 and CDR2: MNHNS and SASEGT. The length of the CDR3 is 16 residues. The CDR3 DNA reads TGTGCCAGCAGTGAAGGCTTCACAGATAGCAATCAGCCCCAGCATTTT. Amino acids: CASSEGFTDSNQPQHF.

The rearrangement links TRBV19 to TRBJ2-7; 7 bases match TRBD1. Per germline, CDR1 LNHDA and CDR2 SQIVND (reference sequence). The CDR3 has 15 residues. Unmatched junction bases numbered 10, after V lost 6 bases and J lost 2 bases. The CDR3 coding sequence is TGTGCCAGTAGCCTGGGACAGAGGATGACCTACGAGCAGTACTTC. Amino acid sequence: CASSLGQRMTYEQYF.

This sequence joins TRBV19 and TRBJ2-7; no definite D call. The V and J ends lost 11 bases and 6 bases respectively, with 23 bases between them. The CDR3 totals 14 residues. Germline CDR1 and CDR2: LNHDA and SQIVND (reference sequence). CDR3 DNA sequence: TGTGCCGTAGACGAGGAAAACCCTAGGATCGAGCAGTACTTC. Translation gives CAVDEENPRIEQYF.

The rearrangement joins TRBV28 to TRBJ1-1, with D hard to call. The CDR3 is 14 residues long. From germline, CDR1 is MDHEN and CDR2 SYDVKM. Trimming shortened V by 2 bases and J by 8 bases, and 15 bases separated the two germline ends. CDR3 coding DNA: TGTGCCAGCAGTTTAGCTTATACGCAGTTCGAAGCTTTCTTT. This encodes CASSLAYTQFEAFF.

The chain links TRBV5-6 to TRBJ2-5, with 9 bases identical to TRBD1. The CDR3 runs to 16 residues. The junction had 11 bases not matched to a gene; V was cut back by 4 bases and J by 4 bases. Per the germline V gene, CDR1 is SGHDT and CDR2 is YYEEEE. CDR3 protein: CASSPATTGGGETQYF. CDR3 nucleotides: TGTGCCAGCAGCCCAGCCACGACAGGGGGAGGAGAGACCCAGTACTTC.

A remark on this clone: This same CDR3 is encoded by further DNA sequences in the sample. This chain joins TRBV7-2 and TRBJ2-1; TRBD2 agrees at 10 bases. The CDR3 spans 15 residues. Germline CDR1 SGHTA, CDR2 FQGNSA. J gave up 4 bases and V 1 base, and 1 base lay outside the gene matches. CDR3 sequence (DNA): TGTGCCAGCAGCTTAGGAGCGGGAGGGTACAATGAGCAGTTCTTC. This codes for CASSLGAGGYNEQFF.

The V and J genes are TRBV4-1 and TRBJ1-2, with 12 bases lining up with TRBD1. Germline V gene lookup returns CDR1 MGHRA and CDR2 YSYEKL. CDR3 length: 15 amino acids. The V segment lost 4 bases and the J segment 6 bases; nucleotides outside the gene matches: 6. The CDR3 spells CASSPGTGGGDGYTF. The CDR3 region has the DNA TGCGCCAGCAGCCCCGGGACAGGGGGCGGGGATGGCTACACCTTC.

The chain is built from TRBV29-1 and TRBJ2-1; 13 nucleotides agree with TRBD2. Germline trimming cut 4 bases from V and 8 bases from J; bases unmatched to any gene: 2. The germline V gene encodes CDR1 SQVTM and CDR2 ANQGSEA. The CDR3 is made up of 13 amino acids. The CDR3 loop is CSVGLAGGDEQFF. The CDR3 DNA follows: TGCAGCGTTGGACTAGCGGGAGGAGATGAGCAGTTCTTC.

The chain combines TRBV11-2 with TRBJ2-3; TRBD1 is a possible D gene (6 bases). Germline V CDR1 and CDR2: SGHAT, FQNNGV. Trimming shortened V by 5 bases and J by 4 bases, and 16 bases separated the two germline ends. This CDR3 contains 15 residues. CDR3 in amino acids: CASSLTGSPPDTQYF. The DNA of the CDR3 is TGTGCCAGCAGCCTGACAGGTAGCCCTCCAGATACGCAGTATTTT.

V and J are TRBV6-5 and TRBJ2-7; weak D call: TRBD2 (6 bases). Trimming took off 6 bases at V and 3 bases at J, with 12 bases between the two ends. This CDR3 is 13 amino acids long. Germline V gene lookup returns CDR1 MNHEY and CDR2 SVGAGI. This chain's CDR3 is CASRTVGGYEQYF. Written as DNA, the CDR3 is TGTGCCAGCAGAACGGTGGGGGGCTACGAGCAGTACTTC.

The chain combines TRBV18 with TRBJ2-2; no clear D gene. The CDR3 spans 17 residues. V was shortened by 1 base and J by 7 bases, with 19 bases between the two germline ends. The germline CDR1 and CDR2 sequences are KGHSH and LQKENI. Here the CDR3 reads CASSPLSRSVVVGELFF. The CDR3 coding sequence is TGTGCCAGCTCACCACTTTCGAGGAGTGTTGTGGTCGGGGAGCTGTTTTTT.

This sequence joins TRBV5-1 and TRBJ1-6; 11 nucleotides match TRBD1. J was trimmed by 9 bases and V by 2 bases; bases with no gene match: 4. Germline V CDR1 and CDR2: SGHRS, YFSETQ. The CDR3 runs 15 residues. The CDR3 here is CASSFGTGGSSPLHF. In nucleotides, the CDR3 is TGCGCCAGCAGCTTCGGGACAGGGGGGAGTTCACCCCTCCACTTT.

The V and J genes are TRBV5-1 and TRBJ2-1; 9 positions agree with TRBD2. The J segment lost 3 bases and the V segment lost 0 bases, leaving 4 bases of the junction unmatched. Germline V gene data show CDR1 as SGHRS and CDR2 as YFSETQ. This CDR3 is built from 16 residues. The CDR3 here is CASSLGLADNYNEQFF. CDR3 nucleotide sequence: TGCGCCAGCAGCTTGGGACTAGCGGACAACTACAATGAGCAGTTCTTC.

V gene TRBV12-3 or TRBV12-4 combines with J gene TRBJ2-7; tentative D call: TRBD1 (6 bases). This CDR3 comprises 13 residues. V was clipped by 5 bases and J by 2 bases, with 10 bases between them. CDR3 sequence: CASSRTATYEQYF. CDR3 sequence (DNA): TGTGCCAGCAGTCGGACAGCCACCTACGAGCAGTACTTC.

The chain employs TRBV6-6 and TRBJ2-3, with a tentative D call TRBD2 (6 bases). There are 13 residues in the CDR3. V was trimmed by 6 bases and J by 4 bases, leaving 11 bases between them. Germline V lookup: CDR1 MNHNY, CDR2 SVGAGI (reference sequence). CDR3 sequence: CASRPRGPDTQYF. As DNA, the CDR3 is TGTGCCAGCAGGCCGCGGGGTCCAGATACGCAGTATTTT.

This clone appeared a single time. This chain uses TRBV19 with TRBJ2-7, with TRBD2 matching over 8 bases. In germline, CDR1 is LNHDA, CDR2 SQIVND (reference sequence). The V and J ends lost 3 bases and 5 bases, in that order; junction bases with no gene match: 6. The CDR3 is 14 amino acids. CDR3 region: CASSISGSINEQYF. The CDR3 DNA reads as TGTGCCAGTAGTATCAGCGGGAGTATCAACGAGCAGTACTTC. Using reference TRBV19 and TRBJ2-7 for the parts outside the CDR3, the full variable domain is DGGITQSPKYLFRKEGQNVTLSCEQNLNHDAMYWYRQDPGQGLRLIYYSQIVNDFQKGDIAEGYSVSREKKESFPLTVTSAQKNPTAFYLCASSISGSINEQYFGPGTRLTVT.

The chain carries TRBV6-5 and TRBJ1-5; 8 bases are a match to TRBD1. CDR1 is MNHEY and CDR2 is SVGAGI in the germline V gene. There are 14 residues in the CDR3. With 6 bases clipped from V and 6 bases from J, the junction kept 7 bases outside the gene matches. This CDR3 reads CASRPGQGGQPQHF. The DNA for the CDR3 is TGTGCCAGCAGACCCGGACAGGGCGGTCAGCCCCAGCATTTT.

This chain links TRBV29-1 with TRBJ2-7; possible D gene TRBD2, 5 bases. V dropped 6 bases and J dropped 2 bases, with 11 bases sitting between them. CDR1 is SQVTM, CDR2 ANQGSEA, per germline. The CDR3 extends over 12 amino acids. Here the CDR3 DNA reads TGCAGCGTCCGACTAACCCCCTACGAGCAGTACTTC. Protein sequence: CSVRLTPYEQYF.

V and J are TRBV7-9 and TRBJ2-7; D uncertain. Per germline, CDR1 SEHNR and CDR2 FQNEAQ (reference sequence). The CDR3 runs to 13 residues. Deletions cut 7 bases from V and 0 bases from J, with 10 bases between. The CDR3 DNA follows: TGTGCCAGCACCCCGGTCCTCTCCTACGAGCAGTACTTC. This codes for CASTPVLSYEQYF. The full variable domain, with the rest looked up from reference TRBV7-9 and TRBJ2-7, is DTGVSQNPRHKITKRGQNVTFRCDPISEHNRLYWYRQTLGQGPEFLTYFQNEAQLEKSRLLSDRFSAERPKGSFSTLEIQRTEQGDSAMYLCASTPVLSYEQYFGPGTRLTVT.

V is TRBV5-6 and J is TRBJ2-7; TRBD2 matches at 10 bases. Germline V gene lookup returns CDR1 SGHDT and CDR2 YYEEEE. This CDR3 has 12 amino acids. With 5 bases clipped from V and 5 bases from J, the junction kept 1 base outside the gene matches. The CDR3 sequence: CASSGLADEQYF. The CDR3 coding sequence is TGTGCCAGCAGTGGACTAGCGGACGAGCAGTACTTC. The full variable domain, rest sourced from reference TRBV5-6 and TRBJ2-7, is DAGVTQSPTHLIKTRGQQVTLRCSPKSGHDTVSWYQQALGQGPQFIFQYYEEEERQRGNFPDRFSGHQFPNYSSELNVNALLLGDSALYLCASSGLADEQYFGPGTRLTVT.

This rearrangement joins TRBV24-1 to TRBJ2-7, with a possible D match to TRBD1 (6 bases). The germline CDR1 and CDR2 sequences are KGHDR and SFDVKD. Trimming removed 10 bases from V and 2 bases from J, with 23 bases in between. The CDR3 sequence is 16 residues long. CDR3 coding DNA: TGTGCCACGTTCAGGTTACAGGGACCTTACCCCTACGAGCAGTACTTC. Protein sequence: CATFRLQGPYPYEQYF.

The chain joins TRBV5-1 to TRBJ1-1, with D unresolved. The CDR3 has 17 residues. Trimming stripped 0 bases from V and 3 bases from J, with 18 bases between. The germline gives CDR1 SGHRS, CDR2 YFSETQ. CDR3 sequence (DNA): TGCGCCAGCAGCTTGGATCCCCTCGGAGGGTCCTACACTGAAGCTTTCTTT. It is translated as CASSLDPLGGSYTEAFF.

Notes on this clone: At one end the junction does not follow the germline gene, possibly because of a read error. The chain joins TRBV12-3 or TRBV12-4 to TRBJ1-1; D is unclear. This CDR3 region has 13 residues. The CDR3 region is CASSLALGQSGVF. In DNA form, the CDR3 reads TGTGCCAGCAGTTTAGCGCTAGGGCAGTCCGGGGTCTTT.

This clone was detected once. This chain uses TRBV2 with TRBJ1-1, with 7 positions matching TRBD1. This CDR3 spans 17 amino acids. CDR1 SNHLY and CDR2 FYNNEI come from the germline V gene. The V gene end was trimmed by 8 bases and the J gene end by 1 base; junction bases not matched to a gene: 16. DNA of the CDR3: TGTGCCAGCGGACTACAGGGGCAGATGACTCAGAACACTGAAGCTTTCTTT. Residues: CASGLQGQMTQNTEAFF.

CDR3: CASSLRGLGLQETQYF. In nucleotides, the CDR3 is TGTGCCAGCAGTTTACGGGGACTAGGATTACAAGAGACCCAGTACTTC. The chain carries TRBV27 and TRBJ2-5; TRBD2 matches 8 bases. This CDR3 spans 16 amino acids. CDR1 is MNHEY, CDR2 SMNVEV, per germline (reference sequence). V was pared by 2 bases and J by 2 bases, with 7 bases of the junction left unmatched.

Concerning this clone: The sample contains more than one DNA sequence encoding this CDR3. The chain has TRBV4-1 and TRBJ2-7; 16 nucleotides align to TRBD2. Trimming cost V 1 base and J 2 bases; bases outside gene matches: 8. The germline V gene has CDR1 MGHRA and CDR2 YSYEKL. CDR3 length: 19 residues. The CDR3 DNA follows: TGCGCCAGCAGCCAAGGAGGGGTAGGGACTAGCGGGAGGGCCTACGAGCAGTACTTC. Translating gives CASSQGGVGTSGRAYEQYF.

The chain recombines TRBV7-2 with TRBJ1-2, with D maybe TRBD1 (6 bases). The CDR3 covers 13 residues. Germline CDR1 SGHTA, CDR2 FQGNSA. Trimming pared 8 bases from V and 7 bases from J, leaving 17 bases between. The CDR3 bases are TGTGCCAGCTCACAATTCAACAGGGCTGGCTACACCTTC. Encoded protein: CASSQFNRAGYTF.